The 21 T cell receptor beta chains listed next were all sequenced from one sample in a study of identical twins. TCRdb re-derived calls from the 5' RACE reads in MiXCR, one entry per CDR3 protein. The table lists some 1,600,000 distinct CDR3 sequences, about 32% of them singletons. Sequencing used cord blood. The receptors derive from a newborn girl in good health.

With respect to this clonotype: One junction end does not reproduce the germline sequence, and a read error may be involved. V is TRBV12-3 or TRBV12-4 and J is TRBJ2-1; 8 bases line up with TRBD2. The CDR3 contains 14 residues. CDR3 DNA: TGTGCCGGCAGCCGGACTAGCAAGGGAAATGAGCAGTTCTTC. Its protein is CAGSRTSKGNEQFF.

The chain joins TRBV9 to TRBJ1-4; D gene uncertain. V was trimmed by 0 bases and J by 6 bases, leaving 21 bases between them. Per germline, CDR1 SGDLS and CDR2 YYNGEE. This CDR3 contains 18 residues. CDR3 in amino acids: CASSVAHLGSGEDEKLFF. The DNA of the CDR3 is TGTGCCAGCAGCGTAGCCCACCTAGGATCCGGGGAGGATGAAAAACTGTTTTTT.

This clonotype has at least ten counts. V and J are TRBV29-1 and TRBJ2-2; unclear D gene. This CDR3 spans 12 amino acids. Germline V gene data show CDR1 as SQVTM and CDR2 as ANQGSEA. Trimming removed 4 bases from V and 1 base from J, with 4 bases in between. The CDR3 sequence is CSVGGNTGELFF. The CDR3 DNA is TGCAGCGTTGGGGGGAACACCGGGGAGCTGTTTTTT.

The CDR3 is CASSTDSPDNEQFF. DNA for the CDR3: TGTGCCAGCAGTACCGACTCCCCGGACAATGAGCAGTTCTTC. The chain employs TRBV6-6 and TRBJ2-1; D call uncertain. This CDR3 spans 14 amino acids. Germline assignment: CDR1 MNHNY and CDR2 SVGAGI (reference sequence). V was clipped by 5 bases and J by 5 bases, with 13 bases between them.

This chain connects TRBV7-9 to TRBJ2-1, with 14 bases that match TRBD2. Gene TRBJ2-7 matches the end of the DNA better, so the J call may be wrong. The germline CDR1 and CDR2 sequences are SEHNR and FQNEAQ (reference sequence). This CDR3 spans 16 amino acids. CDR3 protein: CASSSERTSGRNEQYF. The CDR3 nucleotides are TGTGCCAGCAGCTCCGAGCGGACTAGCGGGAGGAATGAGCAGTACTTC.

DNA of the CDR3: TGTGCCAGCAGCCAAGATTGGTTTTCTGAGCAGTTCTTC. Translating gives CASSQDWFSEQFF. This chain links TRBV14 with TRBJ2-1, with no clear D. This CDR3 comprises 13 residues. Germline V lookup: CDR1 SGHDN, CDR2 FVKESK. V shed 0 bases and J shed 9 bases, with 9 bases lying between them. The whole variable domain, filled in from reference TRBV14 and TRBJ2-1, reads EAGVTQFPSHSVIEKGQTVTLRCDPISGHDNLYWYRRVMGKEIKFLLHFVKESKQDESGMPNNRFLAERTGGTYSTLKVQPAELEDSGVYFCASSQDWFSEQFFGPGTRLTVL.

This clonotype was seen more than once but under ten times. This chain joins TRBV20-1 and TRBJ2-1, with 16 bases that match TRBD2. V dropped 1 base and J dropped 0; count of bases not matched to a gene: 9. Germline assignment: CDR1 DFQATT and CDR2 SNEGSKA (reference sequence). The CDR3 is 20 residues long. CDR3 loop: CSARAPGTSGGVYSYNEQFF. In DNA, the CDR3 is TGCAGTGCTAGAGCTCCCGGGACTAGCGGGGGGGTCTACTCCTACAATGAGCAGTTCTTC.

The CDR3 loop reads CSVGGRAHNEQYF. The CDR3 DNA sequence: TGCAGCGTTGGCGGGAGGGCCCACAATGAGCAGTACTTC. The chain combines TRBV29-1 with TRBJ2-1; 9 bases map to TRBD2. The DNA end lines up better with TRBJ2-7; the J call may be wrong. Germline V gene sequence: CDR1 SQVTM, CDR2 ANQGSEA. The CDR3 length is 13 residues.

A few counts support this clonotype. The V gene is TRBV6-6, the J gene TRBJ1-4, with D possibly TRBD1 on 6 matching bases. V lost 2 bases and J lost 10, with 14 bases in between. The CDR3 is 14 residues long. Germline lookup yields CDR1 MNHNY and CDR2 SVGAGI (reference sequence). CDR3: CASSYGGGAGKLFF. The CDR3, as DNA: TGTGCCAGCAGTTACGGCGGGGGCGCGGGAAAACTGTTTTTT.

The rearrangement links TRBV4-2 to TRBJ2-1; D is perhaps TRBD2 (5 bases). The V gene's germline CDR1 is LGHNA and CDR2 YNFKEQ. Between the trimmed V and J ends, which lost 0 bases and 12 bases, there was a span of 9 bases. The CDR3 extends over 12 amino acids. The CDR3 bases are TGTGCCAGCAGCCAAGACTCCGCGGGGCAGTTCTTC. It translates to CASSQDSAGQFF.

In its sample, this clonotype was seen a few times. The CDR3 coding sequence is TGTGCCATCAGAGTCACGGCCTTTACAGGGGGCACTGAAGCTTTCTTT. Translated, it gives CAIRVTAFTGGTEAFF. This rearrangement joins TRBV10-3 to TRBJ1-1, with 8 bases matching TRBD1. Germline values: CDR1 ENHRY, CDR2 SYGVKD. Trimming took 6 bases from V and 4 from J; bases not matched to a gene: 13. The CDR3 covers 16 residues.

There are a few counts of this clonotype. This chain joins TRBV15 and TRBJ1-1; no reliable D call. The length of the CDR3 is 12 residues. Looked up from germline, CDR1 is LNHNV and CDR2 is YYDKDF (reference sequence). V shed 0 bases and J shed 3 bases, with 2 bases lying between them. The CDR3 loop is CATSRDHTEAFF. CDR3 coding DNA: TGTGCCACCAGCAGAGATCACACTGAAGCTTTCTTT.

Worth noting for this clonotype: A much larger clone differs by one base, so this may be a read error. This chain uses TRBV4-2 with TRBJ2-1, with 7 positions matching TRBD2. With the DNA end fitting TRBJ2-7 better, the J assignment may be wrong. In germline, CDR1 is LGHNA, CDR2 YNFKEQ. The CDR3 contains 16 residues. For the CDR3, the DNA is TGTGCCAGCAGCCAAGAGGGGAGCGGGGTTTACAATGAGCAGTACTTC. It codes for CASSQEGSGVYNEQYF.

In DNA form, the CDR3 reads TGTGCCAGCAATTTTGCCGCGAGCTCCTACGAGCAGTACTTC. Protein product: CASNFAASSYEQYF. The rearrangement links TRBV28 to TRBJ2-7; D unresolved. V was shortened by 7 bases and J by 0 bases, with 13 bases between the two germline ends. The CDR3 sequence is 14 residues long. Germline loops: CDR1 MDHEN, CDR2 SYDVKM.

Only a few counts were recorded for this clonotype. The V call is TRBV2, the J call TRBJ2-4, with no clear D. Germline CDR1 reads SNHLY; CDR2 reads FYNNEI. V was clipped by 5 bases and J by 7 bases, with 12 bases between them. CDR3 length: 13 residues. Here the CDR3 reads CASSPLGLNIQYF. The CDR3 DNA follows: TGTGCCAGCAGTCCCCTGGGGTTGAACATTCAGTACTTC. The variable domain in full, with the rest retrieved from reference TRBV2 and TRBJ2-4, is EPEVTQTPSHQVTQMGQEVILRCVPISNHLYFYWYRQILGQKVEFLVSFYNNEISEKSEIFDDQFSVERPDGSNFTLKIRSTKLEDSAMYFCASSPLGLNIQYFGAGTRLSVL.

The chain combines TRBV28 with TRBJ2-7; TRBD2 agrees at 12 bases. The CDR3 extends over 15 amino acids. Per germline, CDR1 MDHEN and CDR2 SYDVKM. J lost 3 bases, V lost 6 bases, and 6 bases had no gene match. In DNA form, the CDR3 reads TGTGCCAGCAGGTCGACTAGCGGGAGAGGCTACGAGCAGTACTTC. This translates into CASRSTSGRGYEQYF.

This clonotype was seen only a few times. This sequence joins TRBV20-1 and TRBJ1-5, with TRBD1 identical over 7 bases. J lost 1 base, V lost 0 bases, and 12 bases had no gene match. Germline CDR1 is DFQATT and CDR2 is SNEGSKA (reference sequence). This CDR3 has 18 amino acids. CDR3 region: CSARDRQQGWWSNQPQHF. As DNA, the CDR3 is TGCAGTGCTAGAGATAGGCAACAGGGGTGGTGGAGCAATCAGCCCCAGCATTTT.

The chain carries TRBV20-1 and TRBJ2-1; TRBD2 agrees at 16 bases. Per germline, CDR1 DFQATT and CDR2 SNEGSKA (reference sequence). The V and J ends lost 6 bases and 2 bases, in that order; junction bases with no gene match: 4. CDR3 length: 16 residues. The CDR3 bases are TGCAGTGCACCCGGGACTAGCGGGGGGGCCTACAATGAGCAGTTCTTC. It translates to CSAPGTSGGAYNEQFF.

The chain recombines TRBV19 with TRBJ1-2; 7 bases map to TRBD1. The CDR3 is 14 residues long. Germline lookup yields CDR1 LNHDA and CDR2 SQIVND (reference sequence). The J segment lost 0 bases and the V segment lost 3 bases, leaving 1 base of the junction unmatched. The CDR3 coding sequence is TGTGCCAGTAGTATGGGGACAGCTAACTATGGCTACACCTTC. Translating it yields CASSMGTANYGYTF.

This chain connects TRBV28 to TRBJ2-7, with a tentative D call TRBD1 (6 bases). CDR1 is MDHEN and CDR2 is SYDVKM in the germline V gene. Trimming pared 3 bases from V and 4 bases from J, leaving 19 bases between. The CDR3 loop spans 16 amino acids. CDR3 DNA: TGTGCCAGCAGTTTCCACATGGCAGGGGCTTCTTACGAGCAGTACTTC. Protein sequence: CASSFHMAGASYEQYF.

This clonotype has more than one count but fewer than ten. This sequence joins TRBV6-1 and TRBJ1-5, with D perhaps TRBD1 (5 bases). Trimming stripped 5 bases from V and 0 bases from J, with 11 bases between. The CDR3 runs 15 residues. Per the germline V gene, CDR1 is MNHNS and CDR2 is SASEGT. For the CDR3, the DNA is TGTGCCAGCAGTCGGGGGTGGAATAGCAATCAGCCCCAGCATTTT. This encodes CASSRGWNSNQPQHF.